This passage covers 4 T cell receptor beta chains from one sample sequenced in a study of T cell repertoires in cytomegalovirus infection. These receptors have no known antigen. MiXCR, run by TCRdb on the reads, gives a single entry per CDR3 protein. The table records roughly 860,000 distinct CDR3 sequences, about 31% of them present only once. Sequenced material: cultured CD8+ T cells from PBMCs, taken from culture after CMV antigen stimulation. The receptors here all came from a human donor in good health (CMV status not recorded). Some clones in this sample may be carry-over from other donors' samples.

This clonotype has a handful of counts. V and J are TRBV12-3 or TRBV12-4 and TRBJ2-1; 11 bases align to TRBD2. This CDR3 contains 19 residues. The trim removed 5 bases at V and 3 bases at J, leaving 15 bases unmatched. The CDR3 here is CASSHGSSGGLRFYNEQFF. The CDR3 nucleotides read TGTGCCAGCAGTCACGGTTCTAGCGGGGGGCTCCGCTTCTACAATGAGCAGTTCTTC.

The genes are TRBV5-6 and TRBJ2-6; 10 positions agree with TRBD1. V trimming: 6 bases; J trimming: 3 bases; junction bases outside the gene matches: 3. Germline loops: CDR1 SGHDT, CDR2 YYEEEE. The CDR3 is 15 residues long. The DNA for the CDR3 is TGTGCCAGCACGGGACAGGGGTATGGGGCCAACGTCCTGACTTTC. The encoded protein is CASTGQGYGANVLTF.

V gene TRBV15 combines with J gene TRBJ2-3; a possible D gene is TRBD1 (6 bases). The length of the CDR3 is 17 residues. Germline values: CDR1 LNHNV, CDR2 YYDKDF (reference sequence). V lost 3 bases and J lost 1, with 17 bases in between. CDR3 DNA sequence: TGTGCCACCAGCAGGCACCCGAGGACAGACCGCACAGATACGCAGTATTTT. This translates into CATSRHPRTDRTDTQYF.

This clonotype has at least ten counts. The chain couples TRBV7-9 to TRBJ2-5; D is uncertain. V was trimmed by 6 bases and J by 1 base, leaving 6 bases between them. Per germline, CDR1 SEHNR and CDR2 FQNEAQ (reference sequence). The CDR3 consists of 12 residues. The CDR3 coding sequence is TGTGCCAGCAGTTACGTCCAAGAGACCCAGTACTTC. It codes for CASSYVQETQYF.